This is a list of T cell receptor beta chains from one sample in a study of OX40 agonist ivuxolimab in advanced cancers. Only in-frame clones appear in the TCRdb table, and some are missing; sequencing was by immunoSEQ multiplex PCR. Of around 55,000 clones in the sample, approximately 86% were seen once. The sequences come from CD4+ or CD8+ T cells sorted from blood, collected in a trial of the OX40 agonist ivuxolimab. These receptors originate from an adult with an advanced solid tumor such as melanoma, head and neck, liver or kidney cancer. CDR3s include the opening cysteine and the closing phenylalanine or tryptophan.

TRBJ2-2 TRBV15 CATSRRDSANTGELFF
TRBJ1-5 TRBV7-8 CASSKDRQVTNQPQHF
TRBJ2-5 TRBV5-1 CASSLAGTSGAQETQYF
TRBJ2-5 TRBV5-4 CASSPGHYQETQYF
TRBJ1-2 TRBV6-1 CASSERDNYGYTF
TRBJ2-5 TRBV5-1 CASSPVGGTQYF
TRBJ2-7 TRBV5-4 CASSSGQGVHEQYF
TRBJ2-2 TRBV7-9 CASSLSIELETKTGELFF
TRBJ2-2 TRBV19 CASSAGQTGELFF
TRBJ1-4 TRBV19 CASSTDPRKRLFF
TRBJ2-1 TRBV27 CASSRTSAGTLYNEQFF
TRBJ2-1 TRBV6-1 CASSRDRGSYNEQFF